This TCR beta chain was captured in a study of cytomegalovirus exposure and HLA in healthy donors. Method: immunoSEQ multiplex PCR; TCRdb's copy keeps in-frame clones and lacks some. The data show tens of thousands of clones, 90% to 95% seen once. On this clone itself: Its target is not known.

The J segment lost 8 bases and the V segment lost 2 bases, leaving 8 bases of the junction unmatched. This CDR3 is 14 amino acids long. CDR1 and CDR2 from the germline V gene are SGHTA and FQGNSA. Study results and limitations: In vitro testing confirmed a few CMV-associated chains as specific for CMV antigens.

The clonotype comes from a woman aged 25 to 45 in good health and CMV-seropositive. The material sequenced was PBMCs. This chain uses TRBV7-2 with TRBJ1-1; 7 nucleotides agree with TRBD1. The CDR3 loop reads CASSLRQGTIEAFF. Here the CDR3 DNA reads TGTGCCAGCAGCTTAAGACAGGGAACGATCGAAGCTTTCTTT.